What follows are 26 T cell receptor beta chains derived from one specimen sequenced in a study of Graves' ophthalmopathy and Graves' hyperthyroidism (dated by TCRdb to the late 2010s). The instrument was an Illumina HiSeq 2000. For repertoire sequencing, TCR beta CDR3 regions were amplified from RNA transcripts. The first round was an RT-PCR using HTBI primers with the Qiagen OneStep RT-PCR kit, and this first round was followed by a second-round multiplex PCR, then size selection and purification. TCRdb applied fastp at Q25 and MiXCR to the public reads, then kept only in-frame beta chains. Every CDR3 protein is listed once, alongside the most common genes and DNA of its rows. The sample table lists over 650,000 distinct CDR3 sequences, roughly 41% of them with a count of one. The ten most abundant clones make up roughly 3.5% of the sample. The source material was peripheral blood. These receptors all come from an adult man with Graves' ophthalmopathy.

This clonotype was picked up a small number of times. This chain joins TRBV20-1 and TRBJ1-3; D not certain. V was trimmed by 1 base and J by 4 bases, leaving 14 bases between them. The V gene's germline CDR1 is DFQATT and CDR2 SNEGSKA (reference sequence). The length of the CDR3 is 15 residues. CDR3 bases: TGCAGTGCTAGAGGATGGTCGGAGCGGGGAAACACCATATATTTT. It encodes CSARGWSERGNTIYF.

A word on this clonotype: This may be a read error, as it is one base from a much larger clone. The chain is built from TRBV2 and TRBJ2-5; D remains ambiguous. Germline assignment: CDR1 SNHLY and CDR2 FYNNEI. The CDR3 contains 13 residues. The CDR3: CASQTQLQGTQYF. In nucleotides, the CDR3 is TGTGCCAGCCAGACCCAGCTCCAAGGGACCCAGTACTTC.

This rearrangement joins TRBV29-1 to TRBJ1-2, with D possibly TRBD1 on 6 matching bases. CDR1 and CDR2 from the germline V gene are SQVTM and ANQGSEA. The length of the CDR3 is 10 residues. V lost 5 bases, J lost 6 bases, and 7 bases lay in between. CDR3 sequence: CSVTGHGYTF. The CDR3 DNA is TGCAGCGTTACAGGGCATGGCTACACCTTC.

This clonotype was recorded only once. A read error may explain this, as a much larger clone is one base away. The chain uses TRBV25-1 and TRBJ2-6; maybe TRBD1 (6 bases). The germline gives CDR1 MGHDK, CDR2 SYGVNS. This CDR3 region has 16 residues. This CDR3 reads CAISVRYRAGANVLTF. CDR3 nucleotides: TGTGCCATCAGTGTGCGCTACAGGGCCGGGGCCAACGTCCTGACTTTC. Complete variable domain (other parts from reference TRBV25-1 and TRBJ2-6): EADIYQTPRYLVIGTGKKITLECSQTMGHDKMYWYQQDPGMELHLIHYSYGVNSTEKGDLSSESTVSRIRTEHFPLTLESARPSHTSQYLCAISVRYRAGANVLTFGAGSRLTVL.

V is TRBV29-1 and J is TRBJ2-5; D possibly matches TRBD1 or TRBD2 (6 bases each). The CDR3 runs to 14 residues. Trimming took off 5 bases at V and 3 bases at J, with 16 bases between the two ends. CDR1 is SQVTM and CDR2 is ANQGSEA in the germline V gene. This CDR3 reads CSVNRGLHEETQYF. The CDR3 DNA is TGCAGCGTTAATCGGGGGCTGCACGAAGAGACCCAGTACTTC.

The chain is built from TRBV19 and TRBJ2-2, with 7 bases lining up with TRBD1. The CDR3 sequence is 18 residues long. V lost 4 bases and J lost 3; bases outside the gene matches: 14. Germline CDR1 and CDR2: LNHDA and SQIVND (reference sequence). The CDR3 protein is CASSTPEVGGGDTGELFF. The CDR3 nucleotides are TGTGCCAGTAGTACCCCGGAGGTAGGGGGCGGTGACACCGGGGAGCTGTTTTTT.

V usage is TRBV2 and J usage is TRBJ1-2, with 7 bases aligning to TRBD1. The length of the CDR3 is 16 residues. V was pared by 6 bases and J by 4 bases, with 14 bases of the junction left unmatched. CDR1 is SNHLY, CDR2 FYNNEI, per germline. The CDR3 spells CASSQGLIRGIYGYTF. CDR3 DNA: TGTGCCAGCAGCCAAGGGCTCATCAGGGGGATCTATGGCTACACCTTC.

The chain joins TRBV15 to TRBJ2-5; D is possibly TRBD1 or TRBD2 (6 bases each). The length of the CDR3 is 17 residues. V lost 3 bases to trimming and J lost 1 base, with 18 bases between them. Germline V gene lookup returns CDR1 LNHNV and CDR2 YYDKDF (reference sequence). The CDR3 reads CATSSVGVGGLQETQYF. For the CDR3, the DNA is TGTGCCACCAGCAGCGTAGGGGTGGGGGGCCTCCAAGAGACCCAGTACTTC.

The sample holds a few counts of this clonotype. The rearrangement links TRBV2 to TRBJ1-6, with D tentatively TRBD1 (6 bases). The V gene lost 7 bases and the J gene lost 7 bases, with 20 bases spanning the gap. The CDR3 totals 16 residues. Germline V gene lookup returns CDR1 SNHLY and CDR2 FYNNEI. The CDR3 spells CASTFLRAGANSPLHF. The CDR3 bases are TGTGCCAGCACCTTCCTCCGGGCAGGGGCCAATTCACCCCTCCACTTT.

Only a few counts were recorded for this clonotype. The CDR3 DNA follows: TGTGCCAGCAGCTTAGGGCAGGGCGCCTACGTCCTGACTTTC. Translation gives CASSLGQGAYVLTF. This sequence joins TRBV7-8 and TRBJ2-6, with a tentative D call TRBD1 (5 bases). CDR3 length: 14 amino acids. Trimming cost V 1 base and J 11 bases, with 12 bases left between them. Germline CDR1 SGHVS, CDR2 FQNEAQ.

In this sample, this clonotype turned up many times. One end of the junction is discordant with germline, which a read error may explain. This chain uses TRBV10-2 with TRBJ1-1, with TRBD1 as a possible D gene (6 bases). Germline V gene data show CDR1 as WSHSY and CDR2 as SAAADI. This CDR3 contains 13 residues. The CDR3 sequence: CASSEQGNTEAFF. Here the CDR3 DNA reads TGTGCCAGCAGCGAACAGGGTAACACTGAAGCTTTCTTT.

This clonotype was observed once. V is TRBV9 and J is TRBJ1-6; D call uncertain. Germline V gene lookup returns CDR1 SGDLS and CDR2 YYNGEE. This CDR3 comprises 13 residues. V gave up 2 bases and J gave up 6 bases, with 6 bases separating them. The CDR3 nucleotides read TGTGCCAGCAGCGTTGTCTCTAATTCACCCCTCCACTTT. Translated, it gives CASSVVSNSPLHF.

The chain recombines TRBV15 with TRBJ2-1; 7 bases are shared with TRBD1. The CDR3 extends over 14 amino acids. Germline CDR1 and CDR2: LNHNV and YYDKDF (reference sequence). Germline trimming cut 1 base from V and 5 bases from J; bases unmatched to any gene: 2. CDR3 residues: CATSRGQGHNEQFF. The DNA for the CDR3 is TGTGCCACCAGCAGAGGACAGGGCCACAATGAGCAGTTCTTC.

The V and J genes are TRBV5-4 and TRBJ2-3, with D perhaps TRBD2 (5 bases). Germline loops: CDR1 SGHNT, CDR2 YYREEE (reference sequence). V dropped 3 bases and J dropped 5 bases, with 10 bases sitting between them. This CDR3 comprises 13 residues. The CDR3: CASSWVEGDTQYF. The CDR3 DNA follows: TGTGCCAGCAGCTGGGTTGAGGGAGATACGCAGTATTTT.

V is TRBV19 and J is TRBJ2-2; 10 nucleotides align to TRBD2. Germline V gives CDR1 LNHDA, CDR2 SQIVND (reference sequence). The CDR3 is made up of 16 amino acids. Unmatched junction bases numbered 6, after V lost 7 bases and J lost 1 base. The CDR3 sequence is CASKGLATLNTGELFF. For the CDR3, the DNA is TGTGCCAGTAAGGGACTAGCGACTTTGAACACCGGGGAGCTGTTTTTT.

The sample holds a few counts of this clonotype. The chain uses TRBV6-5 and TRBJ2-7; weak D call: TRBD1 (5 bases). Trimming pared 10 bases from V and 4 bases from J, leaving 20 bases between. This CDR3 is built from 14 residues. CDR1 MNHEY and CDR2 SVGAGI come from the germline V gene. The DNA for the CDR3 is TGTGCCACCACGAGCACCACGACAGATTACGAGCAGTACTTC. Its translation is CATTSTTTDYEQYF.

This clonotype was observed many times. V is TRBV19 and J is TRBJ1-5; D perhaps matches TRBD1 (6 bases). Germline V CDR1 and CDR2: LNHDA, SQIVND (reference sequence). The CDR3 runs to 14 residues. Trimming cost V 7 bases and J 5 bases, with 15 bases left between them. In DNA form, the CDR3 reads TGTGCCAGTAAGATGAGGACAGACGATCAGCCCCAGCATTTT. Amino acid sequence: CASKMRTDDQPQHF.

The chain uses TRBV10-3 and TRBJ1-5; 9 bases map to TRBD1. The germline CDR1 and CDR2 sequences are ENHRY and SYGVKD. CDR3 length: 16 amino acids. V was clipped by 2 bases and J by 1 base; unmatched bases: 3. CDR3 region: CAISEGTGFSNQPQHF. The CDR3 nucleotides read TGTGCCATCAGTGAGGGGACAGGGTTCAGCAATCAGCCCCAGCATTTT.

Many counts were recorded for this clonotype. J is TRBJ1-1 and V is TRBV2, with D maybe TRBD1 (6 bases). The CDR3 spans 13 residues. The V end lost 2 bases, the J end lost 6 bases, and 10 bases lay between the germline ends. Germline V gene sequence: CDR1 SNHLY, CDR2 FYNNEI. DNA for the CDR3: TGTGCCAGCAGTGAAACCCGACAGGCTGAAGCTTTCTTT. Encoded protein: CASSETRQAEAFF.

In its sample, this clonotype was seen a few times. The chain uses TRBV9 and TRBJ2-6, with 7 positions matching TRBD2. Germline trimming cut 4 bases from V and 1 base from J; bases unmatched to any gene: 2. The germline CDR1 and CDR2 sequences are SGDLS and YYNGEE. The CDR3 extends over 15 amino acids. The CDR3: CASSRTSSGANVLTF. The CDR3 DNA is TGTGCCAGCAGCCGGACTAGTTCTGGGGCCAACGTCCTGACTTTC.

This sequence joins TRBV12-3 or TRBV12-4 and TRBJ1-2; the D gene is possibly TRBD1 (6 bases). This CDR3 is built from 17 residues. Deletions cut 7 bases from V and 6 bases from J, with 27 bases between. The CDR3 coding sequence is TGTGCCAGCACCTGGGACGGGCGGGACACTGAAACAGATGGCTACACCTTC. It translates to CASTWDGRDTETDGYTF.

This rearrangement joins TRBV6-6 to TRBJ2-7; 9 nucleotides line up with TRBD1. The CDR3 runs to 15 residues. Germline CDR1 and CDR2: MNHNY and SVGAGI (reference sequence). Trimming took 1 base from V and 5 from J; bases not matched to a gene: 6. This CDR3 is CASSYWGQGNNEQYF. The CDR3 DNA reads as TGTGCCAGCAGTTACTGGGGACAGGGTAACAACGAGCAGTACTTC.

To note about this clonotype: Germline and junction disagree at one end, which may indicate a read error. This sequence joins TRBV10-3 and TRBJ1-4; D is unresolved. The length of the CDR3 is 16 residues. Germline V gene sequence: CDR1 ENHRY, CDR2 SYGVKD. In DNA form, the CDR3 reads TGTGCCAGCAGTTACTCGAGCTTATCGATGGTTGAAAAACTGTTTTTT. Protein product: CASSYSSLSMVEKLFF.

The rearrangement uses TRBV10-3 and TRBJ2-5; 12 bases map to TRBD1. V was pared by 3 bases and J by 3 bases, with 5 bases of the junction left unmatched. The CDR3 has 16 residues. Germline CDR1 is ENHRY and CDR2 is SYGVKD. CDR3 loop: CAISDRDRGPEETQYF. DNA for the CDR3: TGTGCCATCAGTGACCGGGACAGGGGGCCCGAAGAGACCCAGTACTTC.

The chain links TRBV15 to TRBJ1-4; maybe TRBD1 (6 bases). The germline CDR1 and CDR2 sequences are LNHNV and YYDKDF (reference sequence). This CDR3 contains 16 residues. V was cut by 3 bases and J by 8 bases, with 19 bases left in between. As DNA, the CDR3 is TGTGCCACCAGCAGTGAGGGAGGGGGAATGCCGGAAAAACTGTTTTTT. Its translation is CATSSEGGGMPEKLFF. The variable domain in full, completed from reference TRBV15 and TRBJ1-4, reads DAMVIQNPRYQVTQFGKPVTLSCSQTLNHNVMYWYQQKSSQAPKLLFHYYDKDFNNEADTPDNFQSRRPNTSFCFLDIRSPGLGDTAMYLCATSSEGGGMPEKLFFGSGTQLSVL.

This clonotype was seen a few times. The gene calls are TRBV30 and TRBJ2-5; the D is unclear. CDR3 size: 11 residues. V gave up 4 bases and J gave up 7 bases, with 10 bases separating them. Per germline, CDR1 GTSNPN and CDR2 SVGIG (reference sequence). DNA of the CDR3: TGTGCCTGGATACACATGGGGACCCAGTACTTC. Protein: CAWIHMGTQYF.